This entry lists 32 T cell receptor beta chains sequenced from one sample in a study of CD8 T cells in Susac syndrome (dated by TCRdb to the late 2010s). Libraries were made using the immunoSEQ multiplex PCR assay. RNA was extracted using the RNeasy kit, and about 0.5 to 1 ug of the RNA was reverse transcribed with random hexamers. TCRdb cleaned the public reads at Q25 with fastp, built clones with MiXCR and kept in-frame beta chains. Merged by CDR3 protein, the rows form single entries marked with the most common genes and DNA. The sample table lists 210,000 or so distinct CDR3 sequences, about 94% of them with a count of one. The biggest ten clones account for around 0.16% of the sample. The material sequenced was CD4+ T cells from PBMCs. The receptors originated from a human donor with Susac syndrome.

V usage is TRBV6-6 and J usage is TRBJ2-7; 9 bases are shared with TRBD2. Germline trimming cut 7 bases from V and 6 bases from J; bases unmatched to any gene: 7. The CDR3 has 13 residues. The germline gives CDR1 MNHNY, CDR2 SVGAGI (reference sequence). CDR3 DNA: TGTGCCAGCACCCCCGGCGGGGGGGGCGAGCAGTACTTC. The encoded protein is CASTPGGGGEQYF.

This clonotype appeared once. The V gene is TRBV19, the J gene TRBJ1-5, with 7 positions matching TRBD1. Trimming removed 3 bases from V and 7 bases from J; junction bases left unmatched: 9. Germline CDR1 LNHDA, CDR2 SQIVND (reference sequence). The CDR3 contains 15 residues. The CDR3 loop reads CASSMPQGSGQPQHF. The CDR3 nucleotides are TGTGCCAGTAGTATGCCACAGGGGTCTGGGCAGCCCCAGCATTTT.

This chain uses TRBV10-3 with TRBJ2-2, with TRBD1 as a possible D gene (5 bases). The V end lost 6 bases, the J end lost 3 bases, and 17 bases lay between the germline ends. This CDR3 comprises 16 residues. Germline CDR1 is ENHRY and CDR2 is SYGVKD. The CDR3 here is CAIRDTNARDTGELFF. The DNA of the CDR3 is TGTGCCATCAGGGACACTAATGCCCGGGACACCGGGGAGCTGTTTTTT.

CDR3 sequence (DNA): TGTGCCAGCAGCCTACGGAGCGGGGGCGGCACCGGGGAGCTGTTTTTT. Protein product: CASSLRSGGGTGELFF. V and J are TRBV5-4 and TRBJ2-2, with 8 bases aligning to TRBD2. Germline CDR1 is SGHNT and CDR2 is YYREEE (reference sequence). Unmatched junction bases numbered 9, after V lost 4 bases and J lost 4 bases. CDR3 length: 16 amino acids.

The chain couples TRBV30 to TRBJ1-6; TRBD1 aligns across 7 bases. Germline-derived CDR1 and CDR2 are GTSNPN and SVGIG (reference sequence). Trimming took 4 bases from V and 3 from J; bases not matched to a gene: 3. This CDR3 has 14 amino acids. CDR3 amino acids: CAWNRDSYNSPLHF. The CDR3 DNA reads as TGTGCCTGGAATCGGGACAGCTATAATTCACCCCTCCACTTT.

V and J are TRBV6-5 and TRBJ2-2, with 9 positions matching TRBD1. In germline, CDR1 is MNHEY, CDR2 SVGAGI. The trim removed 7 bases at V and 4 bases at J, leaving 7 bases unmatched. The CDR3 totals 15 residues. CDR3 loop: CASTPVQGATGELFF. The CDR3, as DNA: TGTGCCAGCACCCCTGTACAGGGGGCCACCGGGGAGCTGTTTTTT.

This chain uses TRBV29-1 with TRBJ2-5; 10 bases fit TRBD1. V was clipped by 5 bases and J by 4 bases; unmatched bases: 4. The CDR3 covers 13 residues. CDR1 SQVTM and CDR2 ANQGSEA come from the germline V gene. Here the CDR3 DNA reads TGCAGCGTTCGGACAGGGGGTAGAGAGACCCAGTACTTC. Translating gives CSVRTGGRETQYF.

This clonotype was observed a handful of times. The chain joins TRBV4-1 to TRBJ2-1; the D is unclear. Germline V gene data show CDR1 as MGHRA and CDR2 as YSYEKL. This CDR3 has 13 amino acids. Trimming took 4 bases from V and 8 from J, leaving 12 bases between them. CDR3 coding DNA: TGCGCCAGCAGCCCAAACCCTGGGGATGAGCAGTTCTTC. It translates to CASSPNPGDEQFF.

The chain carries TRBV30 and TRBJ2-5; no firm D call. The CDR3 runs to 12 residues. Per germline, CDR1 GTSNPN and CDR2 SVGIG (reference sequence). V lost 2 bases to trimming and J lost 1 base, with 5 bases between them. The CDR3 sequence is CAWSLTQETQYF. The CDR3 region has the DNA TGTGCCTGGAGTTTAACCCAAGAGACCCAGTACTTC. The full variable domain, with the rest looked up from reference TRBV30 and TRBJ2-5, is SQTIHQWPATLVQPVGSPLSLECTVEGTSNPNLYWYRQAAGRGLQLLFYSVGIGQISSEVPQNLSASRPQDRQFILSSKKLLLSDSGFYLCAWSLTQETQYFGPGTRLLVL.

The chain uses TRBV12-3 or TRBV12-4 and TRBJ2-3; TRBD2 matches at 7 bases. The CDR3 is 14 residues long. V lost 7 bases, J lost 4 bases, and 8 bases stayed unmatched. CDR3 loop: CASTFFTSADTQYF. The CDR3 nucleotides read TGTGCCAGCACCTTTTTCACTAGCGCAGATACGCAGTATTTT.

Here the CDR3 DNA reads TGTGCCTTAAACAGGGGGCATGAAAAACTGTTTTTT. Translating gives CALNRGHEKLFF. The V gene is TRBV30, the J gene TRBJ1-4; 9 bases are a match to TRBD1. From germline, CDR1 is GTSNPN and CDR2 SVGIG (reference sequence). J lost 6 bases, V lost 7 bases, and 3 bases had no gene match. This CDR3 has 12 residues.

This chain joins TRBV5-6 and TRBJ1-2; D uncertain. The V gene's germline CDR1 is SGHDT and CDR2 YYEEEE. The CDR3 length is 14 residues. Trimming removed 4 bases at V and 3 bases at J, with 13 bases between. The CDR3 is CASSRRVVDYGYTF. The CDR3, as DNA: TGTGCCAGCAGCAGAAGGGTGGTAGACTATGGCTACACCTTC.

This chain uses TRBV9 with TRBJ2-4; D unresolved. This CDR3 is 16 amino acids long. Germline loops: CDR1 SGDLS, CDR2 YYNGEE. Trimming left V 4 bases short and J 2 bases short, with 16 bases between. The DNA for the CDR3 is TGTGCCAGCAGCAGACCCTTAGGAGATCCCAAAAACATTCAGTACTTC. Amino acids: CASSRPLGDPKNIQYF.

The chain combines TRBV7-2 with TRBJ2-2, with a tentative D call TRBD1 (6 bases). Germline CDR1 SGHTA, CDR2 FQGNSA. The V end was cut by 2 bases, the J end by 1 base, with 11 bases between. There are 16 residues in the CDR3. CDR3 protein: CASSLTPGQNTGELFF. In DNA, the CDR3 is TGTGCCAGCAGCTTAACTCCGGGACAGAACACCGGGGAGCTGTTTTTT.

The CDR3 DNA follows: TGTGCCAGCGACCAGGGAGTCGGCTCCTACGAGCAGTACTTC. It translates to CASDQGVGSYEQYF. The rearrangement links TRBV19 to TRBJ2-7; the D gene could be TRBD1 or TRBD2 (5 bases each). V lost 9 bases and J lost 0, with 15 bases in between. The CDR3 has 14 residues. Germline values: CDR1 LNHDA, CDR2 SQIVND (reference sequence). Full variable domain (missing parts from reference TRBV19 and TRBJ2-7): DGGITQSPKYLFRKEGQNVTLSCEQNLNHDAMYWYRQDPGQGLRLIYYSQIVNDFQKGDIAEGYSVSREKKESFPLTVTSAQKNPTAFYLCASDQGVGSYEQYFGPGTRLTVT.

CDR3 region: CASSLPVLYGYTF. Here the CDR3 DNA reads TGTGCCAGCAGCTTACCGGTCCTCTATGGCTACACCTTC. This chain uses TRBV7-2 with TRBJ1-2; D is unclear. The CDR3 length is 13 residues. V was shortened by 2 bases and J by 4 bases, with 8 bases between the two germline ends. Germline V gene sequence: CDR1 SGHTA, CDR2 FQGNSA.

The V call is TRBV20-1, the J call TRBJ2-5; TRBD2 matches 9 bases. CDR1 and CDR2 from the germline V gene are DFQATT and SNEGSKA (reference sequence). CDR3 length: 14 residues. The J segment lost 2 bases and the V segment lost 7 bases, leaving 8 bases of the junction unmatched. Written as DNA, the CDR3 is TGCAGTGGCCCCATAGCGGGGGCTCAAGAGACCCAGTACTTC. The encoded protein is CSGPIAGAQETQYF.

This chain's CDR3 is CASRQQGGYGYTF. The CDR3 nucleotides read TGCGCCAGCAGACAACAGGGAGGCTATGGCTACACCTTC. This sequence joins TRBV4-1 and TRBJ1-2; TRBD1 is a possible D gene (6 bases). Trimming stripped 6 bases from V and 4 bases from J, with 12 bases between. The CDR3 runs 13 residues. Germline V gene sequence: CDR1 MGHRA, CDR2 YSYEKL.

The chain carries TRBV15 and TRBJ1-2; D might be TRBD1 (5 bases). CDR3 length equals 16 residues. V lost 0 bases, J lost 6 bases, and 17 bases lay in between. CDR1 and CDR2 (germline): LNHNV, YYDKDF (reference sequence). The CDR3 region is CATSRETRAARDGYTF. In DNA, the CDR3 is TGTGCCACCAGCAGAGAGACCAGGGCCGCCCGTGATGGCTACACCTTC.

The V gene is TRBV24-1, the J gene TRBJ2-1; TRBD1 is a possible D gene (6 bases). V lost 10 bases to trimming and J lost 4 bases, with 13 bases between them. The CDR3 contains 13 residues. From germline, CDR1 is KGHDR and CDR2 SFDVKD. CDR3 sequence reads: CATQGVNYNEQFF. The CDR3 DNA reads TGTGCCACACAGGGTGTGAATTACAATGAGCAGTTCTTC.

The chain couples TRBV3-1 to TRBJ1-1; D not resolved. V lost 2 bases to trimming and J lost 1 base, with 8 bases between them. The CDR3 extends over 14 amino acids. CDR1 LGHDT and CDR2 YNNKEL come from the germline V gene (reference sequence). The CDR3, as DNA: TGTGCCAGCAGCCAACCGACCCCGAACACTGAAGCTTTCTTT. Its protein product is CASSQPTPNTEAFF. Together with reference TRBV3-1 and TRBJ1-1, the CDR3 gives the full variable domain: DTAVSQTPKYLVTQMGNDKSIKCEQNLGHDTMYWYKQDSKKFLKIMFSYNNKELIINETVPNRFSPKSPDKAHLNLHINSLELGDSAVYFCASSQPTPNTEAFFGQGTRLTVV.

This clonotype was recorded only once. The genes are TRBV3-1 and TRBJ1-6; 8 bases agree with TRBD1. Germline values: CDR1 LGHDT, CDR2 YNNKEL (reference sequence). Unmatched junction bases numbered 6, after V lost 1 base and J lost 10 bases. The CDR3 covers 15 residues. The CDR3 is CASSQVGTGSSPLHF. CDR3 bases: TGTGCCAGCAGCCAAGTGGGGACAGGCTCCTCACCCCTCCACTTT. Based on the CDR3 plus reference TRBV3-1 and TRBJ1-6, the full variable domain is DTAVSQTPKYLVTQMGNDKSIKCEQNLGHDTMYWYKQDSKKFLKIMFSYNNKELIINETVPNRFSPKSPDKAHLNLHINSLELGDSAVYFCASSQVGTGSSPLHFGNGTRLTVT.

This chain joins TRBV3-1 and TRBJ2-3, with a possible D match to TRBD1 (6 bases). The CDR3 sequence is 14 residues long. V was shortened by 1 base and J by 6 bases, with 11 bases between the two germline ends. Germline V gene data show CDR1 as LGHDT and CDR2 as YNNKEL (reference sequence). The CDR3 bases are TGTGCCAGCAGCCAAGCACAGGGCCACGATACGCAGTATTTT. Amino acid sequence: CASSQAQGHDTQYF.

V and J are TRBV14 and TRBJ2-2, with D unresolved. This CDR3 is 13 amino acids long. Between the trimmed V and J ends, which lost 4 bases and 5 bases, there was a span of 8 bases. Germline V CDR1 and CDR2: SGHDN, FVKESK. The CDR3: CASSPVGTGELFF. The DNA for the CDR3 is TGTGCCAGCAGCCCCGTGGGGACCGGGGAGCTGTTTTTT.

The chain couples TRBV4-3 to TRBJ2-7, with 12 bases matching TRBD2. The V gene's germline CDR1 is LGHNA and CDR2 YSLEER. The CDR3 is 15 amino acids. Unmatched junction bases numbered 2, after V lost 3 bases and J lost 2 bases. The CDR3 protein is CASSQTSGGAYEQYF. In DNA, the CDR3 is TGCGCCAGCAGCCAGACTAGCGGGGGAGCCTACGAGCAGTACTTC.

CDR3 in DNA: TGTGCCAGCTCACCACTTGGGACAGGGACGACTCAGCCCCAGCATTTT. It yields the protein CASSPLGTGTTQPQHF. The V call is TRBV18, the J call TRBJ1-5; 9 positions match TRBD1. Germline CDR1 reads KGHSH; CDR2 reads LQKENI. The CDR3 is 16 residues long. The J segment lost 6 bases and the V segment lost 1 base, leaving 7 bases of the junction unmatched.

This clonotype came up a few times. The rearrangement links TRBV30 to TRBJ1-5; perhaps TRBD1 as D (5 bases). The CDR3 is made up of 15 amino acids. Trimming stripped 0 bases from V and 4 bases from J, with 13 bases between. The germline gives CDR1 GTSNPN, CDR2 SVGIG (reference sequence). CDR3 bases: TGTGCCTGGAGTGTGTCAGGGAGGCGGAATCAGCCCCAGCATTTT. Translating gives CAWSVSGRRNQPQHF.

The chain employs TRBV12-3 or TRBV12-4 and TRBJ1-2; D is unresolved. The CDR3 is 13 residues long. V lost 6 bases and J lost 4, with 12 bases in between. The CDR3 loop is CASRRRGTYGYTF. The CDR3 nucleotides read TGTGCCAGCAGGAGACGGGGAACCTATGGCTACACCTTC.

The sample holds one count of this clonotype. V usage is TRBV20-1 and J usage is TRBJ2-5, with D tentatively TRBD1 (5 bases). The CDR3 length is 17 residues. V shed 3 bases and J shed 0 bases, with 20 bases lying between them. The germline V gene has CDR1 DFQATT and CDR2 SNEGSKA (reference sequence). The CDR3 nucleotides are TGCAGTGCTAGTAGGGTGGCGGCAGGGCTATACCAAGAGACCCAGTACTTC. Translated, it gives CSASRVAAGLYQETQYF.

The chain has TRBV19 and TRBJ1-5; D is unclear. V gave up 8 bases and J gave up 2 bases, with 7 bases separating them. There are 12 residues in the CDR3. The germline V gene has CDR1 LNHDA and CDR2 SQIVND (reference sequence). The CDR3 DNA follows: TGTGCCAGTGTCGGCGGCAATCAGCCCCAGCATTTT. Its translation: CASVGGNQPQHF.

CDR3 amino acids: CASSYQGLAGINEQFF. Here the CDR3 DNA reads TGTGCCAGCAGTTACCAGGGACTAGCGGGGATTAATGAGCAGTTCTTC. J is TRBJ2-1 and V is TRBV6-6, with 13 nucleotides matching TRBD2. The V gene's germline CDR1 is MNHNY and CDR2 SVGAGI (reference sequence). The trim removed 2 bases at V and 7 bases at J, leaving 5 bases unmatched. This CDR3 has 16 residues.

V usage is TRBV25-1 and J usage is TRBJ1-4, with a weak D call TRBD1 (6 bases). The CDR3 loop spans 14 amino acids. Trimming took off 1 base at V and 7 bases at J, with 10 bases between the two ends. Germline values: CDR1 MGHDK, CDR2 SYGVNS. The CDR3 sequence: CASSESGAGEKLFF. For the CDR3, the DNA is TGTGCCAGCAGTGAATCAGGGGCAGGTGAAAAACTGTTTTTT.